The 28 T cell receptor beta chains below come from one sample, sequenced in a study of blood T cell repertoires in COVID-19. Method: immunoSEQ multiplex PCR; TCRdb's copy keeps in-frame clones and lacks some. The sample lists about 430,000 clones; 70% to 90% were seen once. Material: peripheral blood. Receptors originate from a man in his late teens or twenties with COVID-19, enrolled during active disease.

The chain employs TRBV6-5 and TRBJ1-6; 11 bases are shared with TRBD1. J lost 10 bases, V lost 5 bases, and 7 bases had no gene match. This CDR3 is 15 amino acids long. Looked up from germline, CDR1 is MNHEY and CDR2 is SVGAGI. The CDR3 sequence is CASSPRGTGGSPLHF. The CDR3 bases are TGTGCCAGCAGTCCCAGAGGGACAGGGGGATCACCCCTCCACTTT.

The CDR3 sequence is CAISESLVPSYEQYF. The CDR3 DNA reads as TGTGCCATCAGTGAGTCACTAGTCCCATCCTACGAGCAGTACTTC. The chain couples TRBV10-3 to TRBJ2-7, with D possibly matching TRBD2 (5 bases). This CDR3 contains 15 residues. Germline V CDR1 and CDR2: ENHRY, SYGVKD. The germline V and J ends were trimmed by 0 bases and 1 base, with 10 bases remaining between them.

This clone came up once. The rearrangement links TRBV4-2 to TRBJ2-1; 9 bases agree with TRBD2. Losses at the gene ends were 1 base for V and 13 bases for J; bases not matched to a gene: 8. Germline CDR1 and CDR2: LGHNA and YNFKEQ. This CDR3 contains 14 residues. The CDR3 DNA reads TGTGCCAGCAGCCAAGGGCTAGCGGGGTCGGTTCAGTTCTTC. It translates to CASSQGLAGSVQFF.

This clone was seen just once. This chain connects TRBV14 to TRBJ2-7, with 10 bases fitting TRBD1. CDR1 and CDR2 from the germline V gene are SGHDN and FVKESK. The V segment lost 4 bases and the J segment 6 bases; nucleotides outside the gene matches: 6. The CDR3 consists of 14 residues. The CDR3 nucleotides read TGTGCCAGCAGCCGCTGGACAGGGGGTGGCGAGCAGTACTTC. It yields the protein CASSRWTGGGEQYF.

Here the CDR3 reads CASSLKAAPEQFF. The CDR3 DNA sequence: TGTGCCAGCAGCTTAAAGGCGGCCCCTGAGCAGTTCTTC. The chain recombines TRBV7-9 with TRBJ2-1; D is ambiguous. The V end was cut by 2 bases, the J end by 9 bases, with 11 bases between. Per the germline V gene, CDR1 is SEHNR and CDR2 is FQNEAQ (reference sequence). The CDR3 consists of 13 residues.

This clone was recorded only once. The chain is built from TRBV11-3 and TRBJ1-2, with 7 nucleotides matching TRBD1. V lost 5 bases and J lost 7; bases outside the gene matches: 1. The V gene's germline CDR1 is SGHNT and CDR2 YENEEA. The CDR3 consists of 11 residues. The CDR3 loop is CASSRGLGYTF. CDR3 DNA sequence: TGTGCCAGCAGCAGGGGGCTTGGCTACACCTTC.

The V gene is TRBV6-5, the J gene TRBJ1-2; 11 positions match TRBD1. With V trimmed by 5 bases and J by 8 bases, 4 bases remained unmatched. Germline V gives CDR1 MNHEY, CDR2 SVGAGI. The length of the CDR3 is 13 residues. The CDR3 loop reads CASSRGTGGGYTF. CDR3 nucleotide sequence: TGTGCCAGCAGTCGCGGGACAGGGGGAGGCTACACCTTC.

This clone was found once. The gene calls are TRBV5-5 and TRBJ1-5, with D unclear. This CDR3 region has 15 residues. V was trimmed by 4 bases and J by 1 base, leaving 12 bases between them. Per the germline V gene, CDR1 is SGHKS and CDR2 is YYEKEE (reference sequence). The chain's CDR3 is CASSPTPLSNQPQHF. The CDR3, as DNA: TGTGCCAGCAGCCCAACACCATTGAGCAATCAGCCCCAGCATTTT.

This rearrangement joins TRBV2 to TRBJ1-4; TRBD1 might be the D (5 bases). Germline CDR1 is SNHLY and CDR2 is FYNNEI. CDR3 length equals 14 residues. V lost 7 bases and J lost 3, with 12 bases in between. DNA of the CDR3: TGTGCCAGCAAGGGGACTTCGGCTAATGAAAAACTGTTTTTT. As protein: CASKGTSANEKLFF.

This clone was seen just once. The chain employs TRBV4-1 and TRBJ1-2; tentatively, D is TRBD1 (5 bases). The CDR3 is made up of 16 amino acids. Germline-derived CDR1 and CDR2 are MGHRA and YSYEKL. V was pared by 5 bases and J by 2 bases, with 18 bases between. CDR3 amino acids: CASSARGGTLNYGYTF. CDR3 nucleotides: TGCGCCAGCAGCGCACGTGGAGGGACGCTGAACTATGGCTACACCTTC.

The CDR3 spells CASSYRDYGYTF. In nucleotides, the CDR3 is TGTGCCAGCAGTTACCGGGACTATGGCTACACCTTC. The chain carries TRBV12-3 or TRBV12-4 and TRBJ1-2; D gene uncertain. V lost 4 bases, J lost 3 bases, and 6 bases lay in between. The CDR3 spans 12 residues.

V is TRBV6-5 and J is TRBJ2-5; perhaps TRBD2 as D (6 bases). Germline assignment: CDR1 MNHEY and CDR2 SVGAGI. V was cut by 8 bases and J by 4 bases, with 20 bases left in between. The CDR3 is made up of 15 amino acids. The CDR3 sequence: CASPRSGRPLETQYF. The CDR3 DNA is TGTGCCAGCCCCCGGAGCGGGCGTCCCCTAGAGACCCAGTACTTC.

The rearrangement joins TRBV29-1 to TRBJ1-1; the D is unclear. The CDR3 runs to 12 residues. The germline V and J ends were trimmed by 7 bases and 0 bases, with 9 bases remaining between them. Germline-derived CDR1 and CDR2 are SQVTM and ANQGSEA. The CDR3 DNA reads TGCAGCGGAAAACAAATGAACACTGAAGCTTTCTTT. This codes for CSGKQMNTEAFF.

The J gene is TRBJ2-1, the V gene TRBV11-3, with D maybe TRBD1 (5 bases). The CDR3 consists of 15 residues. CDR1 and CDR2 (germline): SGHNT, YENEEA. The V end was cut by 2 bases, the J end by 5 bases, with 13 bases between. The DNA for the CDR3 is TGTGCCAGCAGCTTAAGACACGGCAGGGACAATGAGCAGTTCTTC. Protein product: CASSLRHGRDNEQFF.

The rearrangement uses TRBV7-9 and TRBJ1-3; TRBD1 matches 11 bases. Unmatched junction bases numbered 6, after V lost 3 bases and J lost 8 bases. This CDR3 region has 15 residues. Germline values: CDR1 SEHNR, CDR2 FQNEAQ (reference sequence). The DNA for the CDR3 is TGTGCCAGCAGCTTCTCCGGGACAGGGGGGGACACCATATATTTT. Translating it yields CASSFSGTGGDTIYF.

J is TRBJ2-1 and V is TRBV18; 8 bases align to TRBD2. The CDR3 covers 15 residues. J gave up 0 bases and V 3 bases, and 1 base lay outside the gene matches. Germline lookup yields CDR1 KGHSH and CDR2 LQKENI. The CDR3 nucleotides are TGTGCCAGCTCACCTAGCGGGGTCTCCTACAATGAGCAGTTCTTC. Translating gives CASSPSGVSYNEQFF.

The chain has TRBV5-1 and TRBJ2-3; D possibly corresponds to TRBD1 (6 bases). The V end was cut by 0 bases, the J end by 2 bases, with 13 bases between. In germline, CDR1 is SGHRS, CDR2 YFSETQ. This CDR3 has 16 residues. The CDR3: CASSLGVTGSTDTQYF. CDR3 DNA sequence: TGCGCCAGCAGCTTGGGTGTTACAGGGTCCACAGATACGCAGTATTTT.

The chain carries TRBV6-1 and TRBJ2-5, with 8 positions matching TRBD2. The CDR3 runs to 15 residues. With V trimmed by 3 bases and J by 1 base, 4 bases remained unmatched. The V gene's germline CDR1 is MNHNS and CDR2 SASEGT. DNA for the CDR3: TGTGCCAGCAGTGATAAAGCGGGGGTCCAAGAGACCCAGTACTTC. This translates into CASSDKAGVQETQYF.

CDR3 nucleotides: TGTGCCAGCAGCTACGAGGCGGGGGGGGCCGAGCAGTACTTC. Protein sequence: CASSYEAGGAEQYF. The chain is built from TRBV11-3 and TRBJ2-7, with TRBD2 matching 9 bases. Trimming removed 4 bases from V and 6 bases from J; junction bases left unmatched: 7. This CDR3 is built from 14 residues. CDR1 is SGHNT and CDR2 is YENEEA in the germline V gene.

This rearrangement joins TRBV4-2 to TRBJ1-6; D gene unclear. From germline, CDR1 is LGHNA and CDR2 YNFKEQ. V lost 0 bases and J lost 3, with 12 bases in between. The CDR3 runs to 17 residues. The CDR3 spells CASSQDVRRLYNSPLHF. CDR3 nucleotides: TGTGCCAGCAGCCAAGATGTTCGGCGGCTCTATAATTCACCCCTCCACTTT.

V is TRBV6-5 and J is TRBJ2-1, with D unresolved. Trimming stripped 6 bases from V and 0 bases from J, with 12 bases between. The V gene's germline CDR1 is MNHEY and CDR2 SVGAGI. The CDR3 is 15 residues long. CDR3 loop: CASRRSPPSYNEQFF. In DNA, the CDR3 is TGTGCCAGCAGACGAAGCCCCCCCTCCTACAATGAGCAGTTCTTC.

V and J are TRBV28 and TRBJ2-5; D is perhaps TRBD1 (6 bases). This CDR3 is 12 amino acids long. From germline, CDR1 is MDHEN and CDR2 SYDVKM. V was shortened by 9 bases and J by 3 bases, with 11 bases between the two germline ends. This CDR3 is CASRTVKETQYF. In DNA, the CDR3 is TGTGCCAGTCGGACAGTCAAAGAGACCCAGTACTTC.

CDR3 in DNA: TGTGCCAGCAGTTTATTACAGGCCTATGGCTACACCTTC. Its translation: CASSLLQAYGYTF. This chain connects TRBV28 to TRBJ1-2, with D possibly being TRBD1 (5 bases). The germline V gene encodes CDR1 MDHEN and CDR2 SYDVKM. The CDR3 is made up of 13 amino acids. V was clipped by 1 base and J by 4 bases, with 7 bases between them.

J is TRBJ2-3 and V is TRBV24-1; D gene uncertain. CDR3 length equals 13 residues. Looked up from germline, CDR1 is KGHDR and CDR2 is SFDVKD. Trimming took off 4 bases at V and 9 bases at J, with 13 bases between the two ends. CDR3 sequence reads: CATSDSSLVTQYF. The CDR3 region has the DNA TGTGCCACCAGTGACTCGTCCCTAGTCACGCAGTATTTT.

The chain recombines TRBV19 with TRBJ2-7, with 11 nucleotides matching TRBD2. This CDR3 has 16 amino acids. J was trimmed by 7 bases and V by 0 bases; bases with no gene match: 8. Germline V gives CDR1 LNHDA, CDR2 SQIVND (reference sequence). This CDR3 reads CASSIDGLAGEGEQYF. CDR3 bases: TGTGCCAGTAGTATAGATGGACTAGCGGGTGAGGGGGAGCAGTACTTC.

This clone showed up just once. The chain employs TRBV4-1 and TRBJ2-6, with 13 nucleotides matching TRBD2. The CDR3 is made up of 17 amino acids. The V segment lost 7 bases and the J segment 0 bases; nucleotides outside the gene matches: 3. Germline V gene data show CDR1 as MGHRA and CDR2 as YSYEKL. This CDR3 is CASTWTSGGSGANVLTF. The CDR3, as DNA: TGCGCCAGCACCTGGACTAGCGGGGGCTCTGGGGCCAACGTCCTGACTTTC.

This clone was detected only once. The J gene is TRBJ2-1, the V gene TRBV5-4; 14 bases map to TRBD2. This CDR3 contains 16 residues. V trimming: 0 bases; J trimming: 8 bases; junction bases outside the gene matches: 4. Germline loops: CDR1 SGHNT, CDR2 YYREEE (reference sequence). DNA for the CDR3: TGTGCCAGCAGCTTGGGACTAGCGGGAGGGTGGGATGAGCAGTTCTTC. It is translated as CASSLGLAGGWDEQFF.

The chain links TRBV28 to TRBJ1-3; possible D gene TRBD1, 5 bases. The CDR3 contains 15 residues. V was shortened by 3 bases and J by 2 bases, with 11 bases between the two germline ends. Germline V gives CDR1 MDHEN, CDR2 SYDVKM. DNA of the CDR3: TGTGCCAGCAGTTTTAGGGGTCGAACTGGAAACACCATATATTTT. This sequence encodes CASSFRGRTGNTIYF.